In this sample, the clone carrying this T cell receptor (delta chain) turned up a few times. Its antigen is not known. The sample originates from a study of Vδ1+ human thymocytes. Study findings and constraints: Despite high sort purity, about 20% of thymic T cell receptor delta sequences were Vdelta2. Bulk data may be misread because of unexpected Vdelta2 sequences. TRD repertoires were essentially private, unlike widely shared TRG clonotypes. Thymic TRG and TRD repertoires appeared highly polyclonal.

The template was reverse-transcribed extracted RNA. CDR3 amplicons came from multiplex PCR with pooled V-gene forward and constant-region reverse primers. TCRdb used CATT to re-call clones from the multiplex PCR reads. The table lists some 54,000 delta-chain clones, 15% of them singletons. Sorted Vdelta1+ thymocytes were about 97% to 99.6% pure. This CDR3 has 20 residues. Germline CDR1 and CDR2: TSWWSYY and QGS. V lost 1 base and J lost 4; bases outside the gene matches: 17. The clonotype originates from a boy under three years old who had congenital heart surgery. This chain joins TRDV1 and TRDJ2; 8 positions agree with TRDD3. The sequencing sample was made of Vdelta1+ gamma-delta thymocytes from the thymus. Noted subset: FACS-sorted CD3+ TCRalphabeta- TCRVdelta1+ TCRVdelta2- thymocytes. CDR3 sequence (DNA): TGTGCTCTTGGGGAACCGCCCTACTTGCCAGACGGGGATACGACAGCACAACTCTTCTTT. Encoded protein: CALGEPPYLPDGDTTAQLFF.